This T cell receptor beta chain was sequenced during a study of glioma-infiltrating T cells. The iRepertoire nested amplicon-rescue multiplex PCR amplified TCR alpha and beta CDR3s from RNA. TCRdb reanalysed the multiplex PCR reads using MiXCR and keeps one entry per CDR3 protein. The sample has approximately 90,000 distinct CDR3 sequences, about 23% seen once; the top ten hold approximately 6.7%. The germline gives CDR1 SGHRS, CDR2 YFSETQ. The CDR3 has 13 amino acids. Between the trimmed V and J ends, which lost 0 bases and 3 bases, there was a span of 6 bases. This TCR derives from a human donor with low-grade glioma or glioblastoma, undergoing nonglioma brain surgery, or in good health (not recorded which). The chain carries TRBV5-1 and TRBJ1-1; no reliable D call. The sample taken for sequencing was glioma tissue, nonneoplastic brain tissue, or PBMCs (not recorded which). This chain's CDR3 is CASSLGEDTEAFF. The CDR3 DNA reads TGCGCCAGCAGCTTGGGGGAGGACACTGAAGCTTTCTTT.